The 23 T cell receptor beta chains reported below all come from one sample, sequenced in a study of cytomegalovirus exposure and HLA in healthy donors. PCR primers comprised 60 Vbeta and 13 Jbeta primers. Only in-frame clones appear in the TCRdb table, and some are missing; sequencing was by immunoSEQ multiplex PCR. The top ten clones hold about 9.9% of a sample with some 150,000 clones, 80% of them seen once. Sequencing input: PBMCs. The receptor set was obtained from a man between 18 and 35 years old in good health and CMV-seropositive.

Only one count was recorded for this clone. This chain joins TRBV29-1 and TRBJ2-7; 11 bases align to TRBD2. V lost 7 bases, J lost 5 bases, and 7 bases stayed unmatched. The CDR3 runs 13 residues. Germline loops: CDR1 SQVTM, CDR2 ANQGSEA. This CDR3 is CSAVAGGYDEQYF. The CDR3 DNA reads TGCAGCGCCGTAGCGGGAGGGTATGACGAGCAGTACTTC.

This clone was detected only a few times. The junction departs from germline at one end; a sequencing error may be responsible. CDR3 nucleotides: TGCGCCAGCAGCTTGGAACAGGCGTATGTCTACACCTTC. Translation gives CASSLEQAYVYTF. The chain combines TRBV5-1 with TRBJ1-2; D is possibly TRBD1 (5 bases). Germline CDR1 SGHRS, CDR2 YFSETQ. The CDR3 is 13 amino acids. The variable domain in full, with the rest retrieved from reference TRBV5-1 and TRBJ1-2, is KAGVTQTPRYLIKTRGQQVTLSCSPISGHRSVSWYQQTPGQGLQFLFEYFSETQRNKGNFPGRFSGRQFSNSRSEMNVSTLELGDSALYLCASSLEQAYVYTFGSGTRLTVV.

CDR3 in amino acids: CASSQGERYEQFF. The CDR3 DNA reads as TGCGCCAGCAGCCAAGGAGAAAGATATGAGCAGTTCTTC. V gene TRBV4-3 combines with J gene TRBJ2-1; no firm D call. V lost 1 base and J lost 8, with 9 bases in between. CDR1 and CDR2 from the germline V gene are LGHNA and YSLEER. The CDR3 is 13 residues long.

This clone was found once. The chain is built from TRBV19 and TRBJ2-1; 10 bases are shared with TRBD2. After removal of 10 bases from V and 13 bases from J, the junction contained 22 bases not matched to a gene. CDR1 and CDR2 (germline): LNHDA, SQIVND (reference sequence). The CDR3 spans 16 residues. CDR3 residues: CATGYGTRLAGLTQFF. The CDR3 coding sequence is TGTGCCACGGGATACGGGACACGACTAGCGGGCTTGACTCAGTTCTTC.

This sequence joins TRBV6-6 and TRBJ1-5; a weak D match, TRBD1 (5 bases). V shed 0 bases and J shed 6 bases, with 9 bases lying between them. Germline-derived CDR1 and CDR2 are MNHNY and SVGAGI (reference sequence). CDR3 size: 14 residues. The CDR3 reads CASSYSGRTQPQHF. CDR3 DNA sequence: TGTGCCAGCAGTTACTCGGGGCGGACTCAGCCCCAGCATTTT.

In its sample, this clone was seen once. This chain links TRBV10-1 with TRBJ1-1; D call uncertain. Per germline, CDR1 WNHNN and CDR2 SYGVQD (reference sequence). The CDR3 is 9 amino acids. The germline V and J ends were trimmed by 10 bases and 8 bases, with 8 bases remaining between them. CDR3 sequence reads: CATNQEAFF. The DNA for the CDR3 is TGCGCCACCAACCAGGAAGCTTTCTTT.

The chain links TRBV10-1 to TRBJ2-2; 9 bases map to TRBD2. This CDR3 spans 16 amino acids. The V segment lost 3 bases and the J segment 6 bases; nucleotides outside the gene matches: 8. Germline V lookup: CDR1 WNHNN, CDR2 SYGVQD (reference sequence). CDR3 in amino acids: CASSDKGSGRSGELFF. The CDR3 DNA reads TGCGCCAGCAGTGATAAGGGGAGCGGGAGGTCCGGGGAGCTGTTTTTT.

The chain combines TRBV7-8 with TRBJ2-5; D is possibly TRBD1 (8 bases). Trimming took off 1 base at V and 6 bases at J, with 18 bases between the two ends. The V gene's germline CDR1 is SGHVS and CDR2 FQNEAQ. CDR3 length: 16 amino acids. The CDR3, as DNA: TGTGCCAGCAGCTTAGGGTTCTCACAGGGGGGGAAGACCCAGTACTTC. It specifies CASSLGFSQGGKTQYF.

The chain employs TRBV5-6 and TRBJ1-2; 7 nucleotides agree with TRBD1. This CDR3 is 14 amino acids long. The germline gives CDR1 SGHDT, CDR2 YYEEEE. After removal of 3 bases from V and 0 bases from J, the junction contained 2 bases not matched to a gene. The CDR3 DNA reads TGTGCCAGCAGCTGGGGGACAGCTAACTATGGCTACACCTTC. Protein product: CASSWGTANYGYTF.

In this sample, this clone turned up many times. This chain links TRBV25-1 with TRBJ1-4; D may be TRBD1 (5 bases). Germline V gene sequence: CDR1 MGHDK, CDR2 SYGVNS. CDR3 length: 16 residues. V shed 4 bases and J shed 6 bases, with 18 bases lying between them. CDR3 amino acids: CASSGPRDSRHEKLFF. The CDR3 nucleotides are TGTGCCAGCAGTGGACCTCGGGACTCACGCCATGAAAAACTGTTTTTT.

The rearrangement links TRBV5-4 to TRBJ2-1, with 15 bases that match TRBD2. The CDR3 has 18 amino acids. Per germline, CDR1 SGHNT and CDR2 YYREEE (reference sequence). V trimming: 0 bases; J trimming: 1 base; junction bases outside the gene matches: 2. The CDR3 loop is CASSLGTSGRASYNEQFF. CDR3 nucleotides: TGTGCCAGCAGCTTGGGGACTAGCGGGAGGGCTTCCTACAATGAGCAGTTCTTC.

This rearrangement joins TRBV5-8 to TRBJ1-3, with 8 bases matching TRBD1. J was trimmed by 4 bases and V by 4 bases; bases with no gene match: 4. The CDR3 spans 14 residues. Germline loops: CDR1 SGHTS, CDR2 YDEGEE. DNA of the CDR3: TGTGCCAGCAGCGCCCGGACAGGGGGAAACACCATATATTTT. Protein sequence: CASSARTGGNTIYF.

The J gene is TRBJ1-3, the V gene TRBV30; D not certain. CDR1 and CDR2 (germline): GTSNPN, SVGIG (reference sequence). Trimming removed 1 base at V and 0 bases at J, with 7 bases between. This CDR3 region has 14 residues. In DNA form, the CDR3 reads TGTGCCTGGAGTGGGTACAGCTCTGGAAACACCATATATTTT. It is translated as CAWSGYSSGNTIYF.

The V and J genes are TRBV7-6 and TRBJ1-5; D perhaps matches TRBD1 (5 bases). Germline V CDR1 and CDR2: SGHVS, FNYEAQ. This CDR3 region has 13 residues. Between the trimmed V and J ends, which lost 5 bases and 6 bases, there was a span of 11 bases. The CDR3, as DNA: TGTGCCAGCAGCCCCCAGGGTCGTCAGCCCCAGCATTTT. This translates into CASSPQGRQPQHF.

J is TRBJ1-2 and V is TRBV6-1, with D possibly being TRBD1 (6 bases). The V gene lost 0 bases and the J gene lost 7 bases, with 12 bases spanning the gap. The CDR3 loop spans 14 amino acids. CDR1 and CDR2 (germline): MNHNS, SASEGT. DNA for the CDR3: TGTGCCAGCAGTGAAGCTGGGGGGGCAGTTGGCTACACCTTC. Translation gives CASSEAGGAVGYTF.

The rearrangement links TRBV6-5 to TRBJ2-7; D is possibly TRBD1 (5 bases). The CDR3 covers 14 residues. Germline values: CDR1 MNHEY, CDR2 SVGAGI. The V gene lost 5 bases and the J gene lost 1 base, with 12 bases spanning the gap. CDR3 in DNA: TGTGCCAGCAGTCAAAACAGGAAATCCTACGAGCAGTACTTC. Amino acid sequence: CASSQNRKSYEQYF.

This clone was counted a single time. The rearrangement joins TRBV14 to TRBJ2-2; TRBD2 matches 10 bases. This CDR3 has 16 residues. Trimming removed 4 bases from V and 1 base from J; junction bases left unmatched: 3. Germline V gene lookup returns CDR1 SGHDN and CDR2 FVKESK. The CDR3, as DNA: TGTGCCAGCAGCCCAGGGACTAGCGTGAACACCGGGGAGCTGTTTTTT. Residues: CASSPGTSVNTGELFF.

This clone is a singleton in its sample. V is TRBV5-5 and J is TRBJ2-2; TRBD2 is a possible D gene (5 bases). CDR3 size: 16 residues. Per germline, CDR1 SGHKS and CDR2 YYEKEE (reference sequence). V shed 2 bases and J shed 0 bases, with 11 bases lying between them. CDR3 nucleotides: TGTGCCAGCAGCTTAGACTATACTTCGAACACCGGGGAGCTGTTTTTT. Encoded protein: CASSLDYTSNTGELFF.

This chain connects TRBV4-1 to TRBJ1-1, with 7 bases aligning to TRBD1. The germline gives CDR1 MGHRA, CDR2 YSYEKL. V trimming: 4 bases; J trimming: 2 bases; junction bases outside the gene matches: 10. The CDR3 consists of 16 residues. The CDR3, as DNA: TGCGCCAGCAGCCCCCGACAGGGCTCGGAAAACACTGAAGCTTTCTTT. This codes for CASSPRQGSENTEAFF.

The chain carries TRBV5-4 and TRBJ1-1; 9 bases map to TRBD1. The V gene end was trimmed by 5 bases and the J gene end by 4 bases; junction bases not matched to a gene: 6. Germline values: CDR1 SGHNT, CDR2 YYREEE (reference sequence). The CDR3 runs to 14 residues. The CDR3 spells CASRTGGRGTEAFF. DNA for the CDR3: TGTGCCAGCAGGACAGGGGGGCGCGGCACTGAAGCTTTCTTT.

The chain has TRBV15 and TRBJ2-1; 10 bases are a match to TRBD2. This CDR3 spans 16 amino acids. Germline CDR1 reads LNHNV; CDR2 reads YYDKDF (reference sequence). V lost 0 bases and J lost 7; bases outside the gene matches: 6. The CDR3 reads CATSRDPAGGGNEQFF. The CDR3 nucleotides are TGTGCCACCAGCAGAGATCCAGCGGGAGGGGGGAATGAGCAGTTCTTC.

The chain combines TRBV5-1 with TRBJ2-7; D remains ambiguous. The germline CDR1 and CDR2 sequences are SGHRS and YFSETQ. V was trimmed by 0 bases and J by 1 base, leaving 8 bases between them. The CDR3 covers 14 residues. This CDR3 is CASSLVPESYEQYF. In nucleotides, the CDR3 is TGCGCCAGCAGCTTGGTTCCAGAATCCTACGAGCAGTACTTC.

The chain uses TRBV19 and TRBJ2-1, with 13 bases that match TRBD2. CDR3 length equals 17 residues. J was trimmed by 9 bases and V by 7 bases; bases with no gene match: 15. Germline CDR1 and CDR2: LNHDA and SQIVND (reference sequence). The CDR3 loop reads CASISTSGGAARGEQFF. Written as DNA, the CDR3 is TGTGCCAGTATTTCAACTAGCGGGGGGGCTGCCCGAGGTGAGCAGTTCTTC.